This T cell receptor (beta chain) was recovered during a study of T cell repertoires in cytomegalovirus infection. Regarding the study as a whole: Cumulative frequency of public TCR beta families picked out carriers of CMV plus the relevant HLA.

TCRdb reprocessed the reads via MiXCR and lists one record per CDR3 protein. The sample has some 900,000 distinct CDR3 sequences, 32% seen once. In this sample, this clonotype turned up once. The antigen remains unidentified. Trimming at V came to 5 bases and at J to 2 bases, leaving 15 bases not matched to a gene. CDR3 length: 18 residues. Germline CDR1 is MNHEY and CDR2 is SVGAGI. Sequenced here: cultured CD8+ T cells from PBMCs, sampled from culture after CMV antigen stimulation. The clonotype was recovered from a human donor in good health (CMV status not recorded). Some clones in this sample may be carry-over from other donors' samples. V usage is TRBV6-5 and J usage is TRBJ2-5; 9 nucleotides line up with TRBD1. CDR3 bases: TGTGCCAGCAGTACCTTATATTCGAGGGGACAGGGACAAGAGACCCAGTACTTC. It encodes CASSTLYSRGQGQETQYF.